A single sample gave rise to the 21 T cell receptor beta chains below, sequenced in a study of early T cells in non-severe SARS-CoV-2 infection. Each CDR3 protein gets one entry after TCRdb re-called the 5' RACE reads with MiXCR. This repertoire shows about 70,000 distinct CDR3 sequences, about 12% found once; its top ten account for around 1.3%. Sequencing input: whole blood. All receptors derive from an adult who was a healthcare worker with PCR-confirmed SARS-CoV-2 infection or an uninfected control (not recorded which).

This clonotype was recorded at least ten times. This chain uses TRBV6-2 or TRBV6-3 with TRBJ1-5, with no clear D. V was shortened by 2 bases and J by 0 bases, with 8 bases between the two germline ends. In germline, CDR1 is MNHEY, CDR2 SVGEGT. This CDR3 contains 15 residues. Here the CDR3 reads CASSYGEVSNQPQHF. The CDR3, as DNA: TGTGCCAGCAGTTACGGAGAAGTTAGCAATCAGCCCCAGCATTTT.

The chain carries TRBV5-1 and TRBJ1-2; 9 nucleotides agree with TRBD1. The CDR3 totals 15 residues. With 4 bases clipped from V and 8 bases from J, the junction kept 12 bases outside the gene matches. In germline, CDR1 is SGHRS, CDR2 YFSETQ. The CDR3 loop reads CASSQGSGTGTGYTF. The CDR3 coding sequence is TGCGCCAGCAGCCAGGGGTCCGGGACAGGGACCGGCTACACCTTC.

This clonotype was seen ten or more times. The CDR3 region is CASSEAAGGPNEQFF. The CDR3 region has the DNA TGTGCCAGCAGTGAAGCGGCGGGAGGTCCCAATGAGCAGTTCTTC. The genes are TRBV6-4 and TRBJ2-1; 8 positions agree with TRBD2. Germline CDR1 is MRHNA and CDR2 is SNTAGT. The CDR3 has 15 amino acids. V lost 3 bases and J lost 6; bases outside the gene matches: 7.

CDR3 DNA sequence: TGCAGCGTTGAAGAGGCCGCAGGGGTGTGGACAGATACGCAGTATTTT. It yields the protein CSVEEAAGVWTDTQYF. The chain couples TRBV29-1 to TRBJ2-3; D is possibly TRBD1 (6 bases). Trimming took off 0 bases at V and 3 bases at J, with 16 bases between the two ends. The CDR3 is made up of 16 amino acids. Germline V CDR1 and CDR2: SQVTM, ANQGSEA.

This clonotype was counted at least ten times. The V call is TRBV12-3 or TRBV12-4, the J call TRBJ2-7; 8 bases line up with TRBD1. Trimming took 5 bases from V and 4 from J; bases not matched to a gene: 10. The CDR3 consists of 15 residues. This CDR3 reads CASSHGQGWSYEQYF. CDR3 bases: TGTGCCAGCAGTCATGGACAGGGATGGAGTTACGAGCAGTACTTC.

J is TRBJ2-3 and V is TRBV6-5; the match to TRBD2 covers 7 bases. The CDR3 has 14 amino acids. The germline CDR1 and CDR2 sequences are MNHEY and SVGAGI. Trimming took 2 bases from V and 6 from J; bases not matched to a gene: 5. The CDR3 loop reads CASSYRGGLDTQYF. CDR3 nucleotides: TGTGCCAGCAGTTACAGGGGAGGGTTGGATACGCAGTATTTT.

The genes are TRBV9 and TRBJ2-7; TRBD2 matches 9 bases. CDR3 length: 14 residues. The germline CDR1 and CDR2 sequences are SGDLS and YYNGEE. V lost 0 bases, J lost 2 bases, and 0 bases stayed unmatched. The CDR3 DNA reads TGTGCCAGCAGCGTAGGACTAGCGGCCTACGAGCAGTACTTC. Its protein is CASSVGLAAYEQYF.

This clonotype has ten or more counts. This sequence joins TRBV6-2 or TRBV6-3 and TRBJ2-2, with D possibly matching TRBD2 (6 bases). Germline V lookup: CDR1 MNHEY, CDR2 SVGEGT. V lost 7 bases to trimming and J lost 5 bases, with 23 bases between them. The CDR3 has 17 amino acids. CDR3 residues: CASKTPGLPRRTGELFF. The CDR3 nucleotides are TGTGCCAGCAAAACCCCGGGACTTCCTAGGAGGACCGGGGAGCTGTTTTTT.

This clonotype was recorded many times. CDR3 DNA: TGTGCCAGCAGCTATACGACAGGAAGCACAGATACGCAGTATTTT. Its protein is CASSYTTGSTDTQYF. The chain uses TRBV7-2 and TRBJ2-3; TRBD1 might be the D (6 bases). Germline-derived CDR1 and CDR2 are SGHTA and FQGNSA. V shed 4 bases and J shed 0 bases, with 11 bases lying between them. The CDR3 is 15 amino acids.

The rearrangement uses TRBV19 and TRBJ1-6; 8 bases are a match to TRBD1. J gave up 7 bases and V 5 bases, and 7 bases lay outside the gene matches. The CDR3 runs to 15 residues. CDR1 and CDR2 from the germline V gene are LNHDA and SQIVND (reference sequence). In DNA form, the CDR3 reads TGTGCCAGTAGTGTCAACCGGGACAGGAATTCACCCCTCCACTTT. Amino acid sequence: CASSVNRDRNSPLHF. The whole variable domain, filled in from reference TRBV19 and TRBJ1-6, reads DGGITQSPKYLFRKEGQNVTLSCEQNLNHDAMYWYRQDPGQGLRLIYYSQIVNDFQKGDIAEGYSVSREKKESFPLTVTSAQKNPTAFYLCASSVNRDRNSPLHFGNGTRLTVT.

The sample holds many counts of this clonotype. This chain joins TRBV11-2 and TRBJ2-7; 10 bases are shared with TRBD1. Looked up from germline, CDR1 is SGHAT and CDR2 is FQNNGV. This CDR3 has 15 amino acids. With 5 bases clipped from V and 5 bases from J, the junction kept 9 bases outside the gene matches. CDR3 DNA: TGTGCCAGCAGCGGAGACAGGGGGCGCAGGAACGAGCAGTACTTC. Translated: CASSGDRGRRNEQYF. Full variable domain (missing parts from reference TRBV11-2 and TRBJ2-7): EAGVAQSPRYKIIEKRQSVAFWCNPISGHATLYWYQQILGQGPKLLIQFQNNGVVDDSQLPKDRFSAERLKGVDSTLKIQPAKLEDSAVYLCASSGDRGRRNEQYFGPGTRLTVT.

This clonotype has at least ten counts. The chain employs TRBV18 and TRBJ2-7; the match to TRBD2 covers 7 bases. The length of the CDR3 is 18 residues. Germline CDR1 reads KGHSH; CDR2 reads LQKENI. V lost 3 bases to trimming and J lost 2 bases; unmatched junction nucleotides: 16. In DNA, the CDR3 is TGTGCCAGCTCACCGGGGGGGGAGGAGAGGCGGACACCCTACGAGCAGTACTTC. Its translation is CASSPGGEERRTPYEQYF.

This chain uses TRBV29-1 with TRBJ2-3, with D unresolved. Trimming took off 7 bases at V and 2 bases at J, with 13 bases between the two ends. The germline gives CDR1 SQVTM, CDR2 ANQGSEA. This CDR3 comprises 13 residues. The CDR3 protein is CSGDGLYTDTQYF. As DNA, the CDR3 is TGCAGCGGCGACGGGCTGTACACAGATACGCAGTATTTT.

This clonotype was observed a few times. The chain uses TRBV5-4 and TRBJ2-1; 8 nucleotides match TRBD1. Trimming removed 4 bases from V and 0 bases from J; junction bases left unmatched: 6. From germline, CDR1 is SGHNT and CDR2 YYREEE (reference sequence). This CDR3 spans 16 amino acids. Here the CDR3 reads CASSRDRISSYNEQFF. The CDR3 DNA reads as TGTGCCAGCAGCCGGGACAGGATAAGCTCCTACAATGAGCAGTTCTTC.

This clonotype was seen ten or more times. The chain has TRBV2 and TRBJ2-2; D not certain. The CDR3 extends over 16 amino acids. Trimming left V 11 bases short and J 2 bases short, with 21 bases between. Germline loops: CDR1 SNHLY, CDR2 FYNNEI. DNA for the CDR3: TGTGCCGCGAGCCCCTACCTTGGGGTAAACACCGGGGAGCTGTTTTTT. Its protein product is CAASPYLGVNTGELFF.

CDR3 in DNA: TGTGCCAGCAGCTCCCTTGTTGACAGGGGCCCGGGGGATACGCAGTATTTT. Protein sequence: CASSSLVDRGPGDTQYF. V usage is TRBV7-9 and J usage is TRBJ2-3; TRBD1 matches 8 bases. CDR3 size: 17 residues. CDR1 and CDR2 from the germline V gene are SEHNR and FQNEAQ (reference sequence). With V trimmed by 4 bases and J by 6 bases, 15 bases remained unmatched.

This clonotype has a count of ten or more. The chain is built from TRBV4-2 and TRBJ2-5, with TRBD2 matching 12 bases. The CDR3 is made up of 16 amino acids. Germline V gives CDR1 LGHNA, CDR2 YNFKEQ. V gave up 0 bases and J gave up 2 bases; unmatched junction bases: 1. CDR3 region: CASSQELAGGQETQYF. Here the CDR3 DNA reads TGTGCCAGCAGCCAAGAGCTAGCGGGGGGGCAAGAGACCCAGTACTTC.

A few counts support this clonotype. This rearrangement joins TRBV9 to TRBJ1-3; possible D gene TRBD1, 5 bases. The CDR3 is 13 amino acids. Germline V lookup: CDR1 SGDLS, CDR2 YYNGEE. Trimming left V 2 bases short and J 4 bases short, with 7 bases between. CDR3 coding DNA: TGTGCCAGCAGCGTGAGGGGAGGAAACACCATATATTTT. This gives the protein CASSVRGGNTIYF.

The CDR3, as DNA: TGTGCCAGCAGCGTAGGGGACACGGGCACAGATACGCAGTATTTT. Protein sequence: CASSVGDTGTDTQYF. The chain couples TRBV9 to TRBJ2-3; D is possibly TRBD1 (6 bases). Germline V gives CDR1 SGDLS, CDR2 YYNGEE. V was shortened by 0 bases and J by 1 base, with 9 bases between the two germline ends. CDR3 length: 15 residues.

This clonotype was observed many times. J is TRBJ1-5 and V is TRBV6-2 or TRBV6-3, with D perhaps matching TRBD1 (5 bases). The V and J ends lost 5 bases and 7 bases respectively, with 12 bases between them. From germline, CDR1 is MNHEY and CDR2 SVGEGT. The CDR3 loop spans 13 amino acids. The DNA for the CDR3 is TGTGCCAGCAGTGTGGGGGTTCGGCAGCCCCAGCATTTT. This gives the protein CASSVGVRQPQHF.

This clonotype appeared many times. The chain joins TRBV19 to TRBJ1-2, with 7 bases that match TRBD1. Trimming at V came to 3 bases and at J to 5 bases, leaving 9 bases not matched to a gene. Germline loops: CDR1 LNHDA, CDR2 SQIVND (reference sequence). The CDR3 loop spans 15 amino acids. CDR3 amino acids: CASSIRDSTRYGYTF. DNA of the CDR3: TGTGCCAGTAGTATCCGGGACAGCACTAGATATGGCTACACCTTC.